The clone carrying this TCR beta chain was detected ten times or more. Its antigen is as yet unknown. The germline gives CDR1 SGHDT, CDR2 YYEEEE. The germline V and J ends were trimmed by 2 bases and 8 bases, with 10 bases remaining between them. The CDR3 is 12 residues long. Study-wide results and caveats: The larger cohort examined one V-J beta rearrangement, not whole repertoires. The TCR gene usage of tumor memory CD4+ T cells clustered together with blood and lymph node memory CD4+ cells and with lymph node naive CD4+ cells.

Semi-nested PCR with Nested Universal Primer A followed constant-region reverse priming of full-length variable regions. TCRdb used MiXCR to reprocess the 5' RACE reads, holding one entry per CDR3 protein. Among 55,000 to 80,000 distinct CDR3 sequences listed, 22% were seen once. CD4+CD45RO+CD25- cells were isolated as memory CD4+ T cells. This sequence was found in a female donor with breast cancer. The rearrangement joins TRBV5-6 to TRBJ1-2; weak D call: TRBD1 (5 bases). The sample taken for sequencing was memory CD4+ T cells sorted from a lymph node. Sample subset: memory CD4+ T cells, CD4+CD45RO+CD25-. CDR3: CASSFQGRGYTF. CDR3 coding DNA: TGTGCCAGCAGCTTCCAGGGCCGCGGCTACACCTTC.